The entry below describes one T cell receptor (beta chain). Antigen: not known. This sample is drawn from a study of T cell repertoires in cytomegalovirus infection. Study-level points and caveats: Adding up the frequency of public TCR beta families identified people who carried CMV plus the relevant HLA.

TCRdb re-called the reads through MiXCR, storing one row per CDR3 protein. The sample includes almost 550,000 distinct CDR3 sequences, 16% seen only once; the top ten take approximately 24%. Germline lookup yields CDR1 SGDLS and CDR2 YYNGEE. Trimming removed 3 bases at V and 5 bases at J, with 12 bases between. This CDR3 has 14 residues. V is TRBV9 and J is TRBJ2-1; TRBD1 is a possible D gene (6 bases). Sequenced input: CD8+ T cells from PBMCs. This clonotype originated in a human donor in good health (CMV status not recorded). Some clones in this sample may be carry-over from other donors' samples. The CDR3 reads CASSGRDTNNEQFF. For the CDR3, the DNA is TGTGCCAGCAGCGGACGGGACACCAACAATGAGCAGTTCTTC.